Reported below is one T cell receptor beta chain. Its antigen is still unknown. Primers for the PCR totalled 60 Vbeta and 13 Jbeta. The protocol was immunoSEQ multiplex PCR, while the TCRdb copy is restricted to in-frame clones and leaves out a portion. This repertoire shows 170,000 or so clones, 77% found once; its top ten account for approximately 1.5%. The CDR3 consists of 13 residues. Trimming shortened V by 6 bases and J by 0 bases, and 9 bases separated the two germline ends. Germline V gene sequence: CDR1 SGHDT, CDR2 YYEEEE. The source of the sample is a study of cytomegalovirus exposure and HLA in healthy donors. Study-wide results and caveats: The authors listed around 150 TCR beta chains as cytomegalovirus-associated.

The V and J genes are TRBV5-6 and TRBJ1-1, with TRBD1 as a possible D gene (6 bases). The TCR originated in a woman in her thirties in good health and CMV-seropositive. The specimen sequenced was PBMCs. CDR3 coding DNA: TGTGCCAGCAAGGCAGGGGTGAACACTGAAGCTTTCTTT. It encodes CASKAGVNTEAFF.